This T cell receptor (beta chain) was obtained from a study of identical twins. cDNA carried unique molecular identifiers, and a universal primer site was added by template switching. One entry per CDR3 protein results from TCRdb running MiXCR on the 5' RACE reads. Of 1.5 million to 2 million distinct CDR3 sequences listed, about 31% are singletons. Remarks on this clonotype: Its specificity is not known.

Whole-study findings and limits: Out-of-frame alpha sequences common to twins were enriched for low generation probability.

The ends were cut back, 7 bases at V and 4 bases at J, with 10 bases in the middle. The CDR3 extends over 11 amino acids. Germline-derived CDR1 and CDR2 are GTSNPN and SVGIG (reference sequence). Material for sequencing was cord blood. This sequence was found in a newborn girl in good health. The V and J genes are TRBV30 and TRBJ1-2; D ambiguous. The CDR3 here is CASWAVYGYTF. The CDR3 DNA reads TGTGCCTCTTGGGCAGTCTATGGCTACACCTTC.